Included here is one T cell receptor (beta chain) sequence, with context. Original handling: Using reference gene primer amplification, nucleated cell counts were estimated. Method: immunoSEQ multiplex PCR; TCRdb's copy keeps in-frame clones and lacks some. The V and J calls and clone size come from that table; D and trimming were worked out from the DNA. This sample has about 670,000 clones, with 85% to 90% found just once. Trimming took 3 bases from V and 2 from J; bases not matched to a gene: 4. Germline CDR1 is DFQATT and CDR2 is SNEGSKA (reference sequence). This CDR3 is 15 amino acids long. The record originates from a study of blood T cell repertoires in COVID-19. Study-level background: Donors in the United States, Italy and Spain gave samples during acute or convalescent COVID-19. The cDNA or gDNA used as material had been derived from T cells, B-cell-depleted T cells, or PBMCs.

The clonotype comes from a young woman with acute or convalescent COVID-19. Source material: peripheral blood. This chain connects TRBV20-1 to TRBJ2-3, with 11 bases aligning to TRBD2. Here the CDR3 DNA reads TGCAGTGCTAGTCATAGCGGGGGGGACACAGATACGCAGTATTTT. The encoded protein is CSASHSGGDTDTQYF.